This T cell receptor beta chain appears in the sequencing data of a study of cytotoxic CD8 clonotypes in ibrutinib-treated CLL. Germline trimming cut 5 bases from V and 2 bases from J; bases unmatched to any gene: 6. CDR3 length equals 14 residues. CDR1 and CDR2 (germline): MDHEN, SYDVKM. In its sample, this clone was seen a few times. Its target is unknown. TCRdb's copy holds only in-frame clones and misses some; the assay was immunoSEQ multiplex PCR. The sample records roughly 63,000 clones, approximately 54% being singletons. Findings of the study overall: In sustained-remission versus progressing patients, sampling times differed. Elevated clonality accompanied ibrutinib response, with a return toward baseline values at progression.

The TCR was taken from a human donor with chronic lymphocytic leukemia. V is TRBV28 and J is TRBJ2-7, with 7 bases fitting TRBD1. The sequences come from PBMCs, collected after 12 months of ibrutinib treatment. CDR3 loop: CASSAGTAAYEQYF. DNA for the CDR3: TGTGCCAGCAGTGCCGGGACAGCCGCCTACGAGCAGTACTTC.